This entry lists 18 T cell receptor beta chains sequenced from one sample in a study of tumor-infiltrating lymphocytes in primary liver carcinoma. Co-extraction yielded RNA and DNA from around 20-30 mg of unsorted bulk tissue. A primer matching the constant region was used to make TCR beta cDNA from 450 to 500 ng of total RNA. Researchers made the TCR beta libraries by running three nested multiplex PCR rounds with slightly modified ARM-PCR. TRBV1-TRBV30 forward primers paired with a C-beta reverse primer were used in the first two PCR rounds, which ran about 11 cycles each. In TCRdb, the multiplex PCR reads were re-called with MiXCR into one record per CDR3 protein. The sample has tens of thousands of distinct CDR3 sequences, 75% seen once; the top ten hold 37%. The sequenced sample consisted of tumor-adjacent normal liver tissue. Source of these receptors: a man aged 35-49 years with primary liver carcinoma and hepatitis B virus infection.

The CDR3 spells CAISVVRGTGELFF. The DNA of the CDR3 is TGTGCCATCTCCGTCGTCCGCGGGACCGGGGAGCTGTTTTTT. The chain links TRBV6-6 to TRBJ2-2; D may be TRBD2 (5 bases). Germline values: CDR1 MNHNY, CDR2 SVGAGI (reference sequence). Trimming shortened V by 10 bases and J by 5 bases, and 17 bases separated the two germline ends. The CDR3 has 14 residues.

Comment on this clonotype: Relative to the germline gene, one junction end is altered; a read error may explain this. The chain carries TRBV4-1 and TRBJ2-7; a possible D gene is TRBD2 (5 bases). Germline loops: CDR1 MGHRA, CDR2 YSYEKL. The CDR3 spans 16 residues. The CDR3 sequence: CASSQDPGGWVYEQYF. The CDR3 bases are TGCGCCAGCAGCCAAGATCCCGGCGGGTGGGTCTACGAGCAGTATTTC.

The chain has TRBV6-5 and TRBJ2-1; D might be TRBD2 (5 bases). The CDR3 runs to 16 residues. CDR1 and CDR2 (germline): MNHEY, SVGAGI. V was cut by 7 bases and J by 3 bases, with 19 bases left in between. The CDR3 loop reads CASNPKRAEIYNEQFF. In nucleotides, the CDR3 is TGTGCCAGCAATCCGAAGCGAGCGGAGATCTACAATGAGCAGTTCTTC.

This clonotype has only a few counts. This clone may be a read error of a much larger clone one base away. The chain carries TRBV28 and TRBJ2-7, with D possibly TRBD2 on 6 matching bases. Germline V lookup: CDR1 MDHEN, CDR2 SYDVKM. The CDR3 is 13 residues long. The CDR3: CASRGSFSYGQYF. CDR3 DNA: TGTGCCAGCCGGGGGTCTTTCTCCTACGGGCAGTACTTC. The full variable domain, rest sourced from reference TRBV28 and TRBJ2-7, is DVKVTQSSRYLVKRTGEKVFLECVQDMDHENMFWYRQDPGLGLRLIYFSYDVKMKEKGDIPEGYSVSREKKERFSLILESASTNQTSMYLCASRGSFSYGQYFGPGTRLTVT.

In regard to this clonotype: With a much larger clone just one base away, this may be a read error. V gene TRBV7-3 combines with J gene TRBJ2-1; 7 positions agree with TRBD2. The CDR3 sequence is 15 residues long. Germline V gene lookup returns CDR1 SGHTA and CDR2 FQGTGA. The CDR3 protein is CASSSSGTGFNEQSF. CDR3 nucleotides: TGTGCCAGCAGCTCAAGCGGGACCGGGTTCAATGAGCAGTCCTTC.

Remarks on this clonotype: The junction and the germline gene differ at one end; a read error may be behind it. This chain links TRBV6-2 or TRBV6-3 with TRBJ2-2; a weak D match, TRBD1 (6 bases). The CDR3 is 15 residues long. Germline V CDR1 and CDR2: MNHEY, SVGEGT. The CDR3 sequence: CACTSGAGDTGEMFF. The CDR3 bases are TGTGCCTGCACCTCCGGGGCAGGGGACACCGGGGAGATGTTTTTT.

V is TRBV6-1 and J is TRBJ2-5, with D perhaps matching TRBD1 (5 bases). The CDR3 totals 12 residues. CDR1 and CDR2 (germline): MNHNS, SASEGT. The chain's CDR3 is CVNMMGRETQYF. CDR3 DNA sequence: TGTGTCAACATGATGGGGCGGGAGACCCAGTACTTC.

This clonotype is deemed medium-sized. The chain is built from TRBV6-5 and TRBJ2-1; the match to TRBD2 covers 11 bases. The CDR3 is 13 amino acids. Germline loops: CDR1 MNHEY, CDR2 SVGAGI. The V gene end was trimmed by 9 bases and the J gene end by 9 bases; junction bases not matched to a gene: 7. CDR3 loop: CARGSGRAGEQFF. DNA for the CDR3: TGTGCCAGAGGTAGCGGGAGGGCCGGTGAGCAGTTCTTC.

The rearrangement links TRBV5-5 to TRBJ2-5; D gene unclear. This CDR3 has 13 amino acids. With 5 bases removed from V and 5 bases from J, the gap between germline ends came to 13 bases. Germline CDR1 SGHKS, CDR2 YYEKEE (reference sequence). The CDR3 nucleotides are TGTGCCAGCAGGACCGGTGTGGGCGAGACCCAGTACTTC. Translation: CASRTGVGETQYF.

This chain joins TRBV7-2 and TRBJ2-5, with no clear D. Germline V gene data show CDR1 as SGHTA and CDR2 as FQGNSA. V dropped 2 bases and J dropped 4 bases, with 2 bases sitting between them. The CDR3 covers 11 residues. The chain's CDR3 is CASSLIETQYF. In nucleotides, the CDR3 is TGTGCCAGCAGCTTAATAGAGACCCAGTACTTC.

The gene calls are TRBV12-3 or TRBV12-4 and TRBJ2-2; D unclear. V lost 3 bases to trimming and J lost 6 bases, with 11 bases between them. The CDR3 length is 14 residues. The CDR3 DNA is TGTGCCAGCAGTTTGGACGGAGTGCCCGGGGAGCTGTTTTTT. Its translation: CASSLDGVPGELFF.

As to this clonotype: A read error may produce the germline difference seen at one junction end. The chain is built from TRBV10-2 and TRBJ1-1, with 11 bases fitting TRBD1. This CDR3 has 14 residues. CDR1 is WSHSY, CDR2 SAAADI, per germline. In DNA, the CDR3 is TGCGCCAGCGGACAGGGGGCAGCGAACACTGAAGCTCTCTTT. This translates into CASGQGAANTEALF.

This clonotype was recorded only once. At one boundary the junction diverges from the germline segment, which might be a read error. The rearrangement uses TRBV4-1 and TRBJ1-4; 7 positions agree with TRBD1. This CDR3 region has 16 residues. Germline V gives CDR1 MGHRA, CDR2 YSYEKL. The CDR3 here is CASSQGGGGRVEKLFF. The CDR3 bases are TGCGCTAGCAGTCAAGGAGGAGGGGGCCGGGTAGAAAAACTGTTTTTT.

The V and J genes are TRBV29-1 and TRBJ1-1; D call uncertain. CDR3 length: 15 amino acids. In germline, CDR1 is SQVTM, CDR2 ANQGSEA. Written as DNA, the CDR3 is TGCAGTGTTCGGGCGGGGTGGGGAATAAACACTGAAGCTTTCTTT. It specifies CSVRAGWGINTEAFF.

In this sample, this clonotype turned up a few times. An end of the junction differs from the germline gene, which may be a read error. The rearrangement joins TRBV6-5 to TRBJ2-7, with no clear D. The CDR3 covers 11 residues. Per the germline V gene, CDR1 is MNHEY and CDR2 is SVGAGI. CDR3 nucleotide sequence: TGTACCAGCAGTTCGGGTCACGAGCAGTACTTC. Residues: CTSSSGHEQYF.

The sample holds one count of this clonotype. An end of the junction differs from the germline gene, which may be a read error. V gene TRBV29-1 combines with J gene TRBJ1-1; D gene ambiguous. The CDR3 extends over 11 amino acids. CDR1 is SQVTM, CDR2 ANQGSEA, per germline. In DNA, the CDR3 is TGTAGCGTTGAGCCGAACATTGAAGCTTTCTTT. It codes for CSVEPNIEAFF.

In its sample, this clonotype is medium-sized (0.01 to 0.1%). The chain uses TRBV6-2 or TRBV6-3 and TRBJ1-1, with 7 bases identical to TRBD1. The CDR3 loop spans 14 amino acids. Germline V gene lookup returns CDR1 MNHEY and CDR2 SVGEGT. The trim removed 1 base at V and 6 bases at J, leaving 5 bases unmatched. The CDR3 reads CASSYWQGVAEAFF. DNA for the CDR3: TGTGCCAGCAGTTACTGGCAGGGGGTAGCTGAAGCTTTCTTT.

The gene calls are TRBV29-1 and TRBJ2-1; a weak D match, TRBD2 (7 bases). CDR1 and CDR2 from the germline V gene are SQVTM and ANQGSEA. This CDR3 has 17 residues. V lost 3 bases to trimming and J lost 7 bases, with 25 bases between them. CDR3 coding DNA: TGCAGCGTTGATACAGGACTAGGGGGAGGGCCCAGGAATGAGCAGTTCTTC. Its translation: CSVDTGLGGGPRNEQFF.